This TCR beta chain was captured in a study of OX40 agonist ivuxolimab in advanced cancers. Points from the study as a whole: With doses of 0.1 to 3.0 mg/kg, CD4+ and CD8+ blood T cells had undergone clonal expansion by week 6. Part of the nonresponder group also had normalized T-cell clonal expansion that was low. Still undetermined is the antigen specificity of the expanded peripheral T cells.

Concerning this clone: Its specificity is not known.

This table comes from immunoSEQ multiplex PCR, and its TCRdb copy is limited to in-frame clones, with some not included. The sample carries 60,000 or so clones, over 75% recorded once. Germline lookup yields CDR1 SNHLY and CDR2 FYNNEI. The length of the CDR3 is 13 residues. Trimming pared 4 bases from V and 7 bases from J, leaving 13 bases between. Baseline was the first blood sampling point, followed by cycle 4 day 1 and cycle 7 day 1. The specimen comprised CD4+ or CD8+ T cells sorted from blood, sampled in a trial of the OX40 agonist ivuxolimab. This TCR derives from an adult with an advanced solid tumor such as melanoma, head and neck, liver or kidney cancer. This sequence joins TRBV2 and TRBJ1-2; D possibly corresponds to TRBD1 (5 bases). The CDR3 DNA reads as TGTGCCAGCAGTGGGGACCAGGGAGGTGGCTACACCTTC. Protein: CASSGDQGGGYTF.